This entry lists 25 T cell receptor beta chains sequenced from one sample in a study of human T cells and chemical hapten exposure. Individual cDNA molecules each carried unique molecular identifiers attached by the library. TCRdb re-called the reads with MiXCR, one entry per CDR3 protein. The sample consists of thousands of distinct CDR3 sequences, over 45% of them appearing once. Treatment denoted: therapeutic diphenylcyclopropenone sensitization with weekly scalp DPC. The material sequenced was whole blood, taken before DPC sensitization or 2, 6, or about 24 weeks after (not recorded which). Every receptor here comes from an adult with alopecia areata. Some clones in this sample may be carry-over from other donors' samples. This table probably holds off-target reads from a library built for another chain.

V gene TRBV18 combines with J gene TRBJ2-7; no definite D call. This CDR3 is built from 12 residues. Trimming stripped 5 bases from V and 4 bases from J, with 9 bases between. Per germline, CDR1 KGHSH and CDR2 LQKENI. CDR3 in DNA: TGTGCCAGCTCAGCAGTGGGGTACGAGCAGTACTTC. Residues: CASSAVGYEQYF.

For the CDR3, the DNA is TGTGCCAGCAGCTTGGGACCTCTCACAGATACGCAGTATTTT. This translates into CASSLGPLTDTQYF. This chain links TRBV11-2 with TRBJ2-3, with D possibly being TRBD1 or TRBD2 (5 bases each). Germline assignment: CDR1 SGHAT and CDR2 FQNNGV. V gave up 3 bases and J gave up 2 bases, with 9 bases separating them. The CDR3 sequence is 14 residues long.

This clonotype was detected only a few times. The J gene is TRBJ2-3, the V gene TRBV28; tentatively, D is TRBD2 (6 bases). Per germline, CDR1 MDHEN and CDR2 SYDVKM. The germline V and J ends were trimmed by 6 bases and 4 bases, with 20 bases remaining between them. This CDR3 contains 16 residues. CDR3 residues: CASSPVGGTNADTQYF. Written as DNA, the CDR3 is TGTGCCAGCAGCCCCGTGGGGGGAACTAACGCAGATACGCAGTATTTT. Based on the CDR3 plus reference TRBV28 and TRBJ2-3, the full variable domain is DVKVTQSSRYLVKRTGEKVFLECVQDMDHENMFWYRQDPGLGLRLIYFSYDVKMKEKGDIPEGYSVSREKKERFSLILESASTNQTSMYLCASSPVGGTNADTQYFGPGTRLTVL.

The V gene is TRBV7-6, the J gene TRBJ2-1; 9 bases agree with TRBD2. The CDR3 covers 17 residues. From germline, CDR1 is SGHVS and CDR2 FNYEAQ. V was pared by 3 bases and J by 7 bases, with 13 bases of the junction left unmatched. The DNA of the CDR3 is TGTGCCAGCAGCTTTTCGCTAGCGGGGCCTCAATCAAATGAGCAGTTCTTC. Its translation is CASSFSLAGPQSNEQFF.

The table lists this clonotype with a few counts. The chain employs TRBV5-1 and TRBJ2-3, with D tentatively TRBD2 (6 bases). The CDR3 covers 17 residues. Germline-derived CDR1 and CDR2 are SGHRS and YFSETQ. With 0 bases removed from V and 4 bases from J, the gap between germline ends came to 18 bases. CDR3 sequence: CASSLVRIAEGSDTQYF. The CDR3 DNA reads as TGCGCCAGCAGCTTGGTGAGGATAGCGGAAGGATCAGATACGCAGTATTTT.

This sequence joins TRBV12-3 or TRBV12-4 and TRBJ2-5; 7 bases are a match to TRBD1. CDR3 length: 16 residues. V lost 5 bases and J lost 3; bases outside the gene matches: 12. CDR3 amino acids: CASSRTDRAAEETQYF. The CDR3, as DNA: TGTGCCAGCAGTCGCACTGACAGGGCGGCGGAAGAGACCCAGTACTTC.

The chain joins TRBV5-1 to TRBJ2-7, with D unclear. CDR1 SGHRS and CDR2 YFSETQ come from the germline V gene. V was pared by 0 bases and J by 6 bases, with 4 bases between. The CDR3 totals 11 residues. The CDR3 DNA follows: TGCGCCAGCAGCTTGGGCGGCGAGCAGTACTTC. It translates to CASSLGGEQYF.

The chain couples TRBV20-1 to TRBJ2-5; D call uncertain. Germline V CDR1 and CDR2: DFQATT, SNEGSKA (reference sequence). CDR3 size: 15 residues. V lost 0 bases and J lost 2, with 13 bases in between. DNA for the CDR3: TGCAGTGCTAGAGACGTCTTTTTGGCACAAGAGACCCAGTACTTC. This translates into CSARDVFLAQETQYF.

The gene calls are TRBV3-1 and TRBJ2-3; tentatively, D is TRBD2 (6 bases). The CDR3 sequence is 17 residues long. The germline CDR1 and CDR2 sequences are LGHDT and YNNKEL (reference sequence). With 0 bases removed from V and 3 bases from J, the gap between germline ends came to 16 bases. The DNA of the CDR3 is TGTGCCAGCAGCCAAGAGCCGACTAGTGGATTGACAGATACGCAGTATTTT. Translated: CASSQEPTSGLTDTQYF.

This clonotype was observed a single time. The J gene is TRBJ2-5, the V gene TRBV24-1, with TRBD2 matching 11 bases. Germline values: CDR1 KGHDR, CDR2 SFDVKD. The V segment lost 5 bases and the J segment 4 bases; nucleotides outside the gene matches: 11. This CDR3 is 17 amino acids long. In DNA form, the CDR3 reads TGTGCCACCAGTGCCCCCAGTACACTAGCGGGAGTAGAGACCCAGTACTTC. Its translation: CATSAPSTLAGVETQYF.

This clonotype was found a few times. The V and J genes are TRBV4-2 and TRBJ2-3; 16 bases fit TRBD2. Germline CDR1 is LGHNA and CDR2 is YNFKEQ. The CDR3 length is 21 residues. The V segment lost 2 bases and the J segment 0 bases; nucleotides outside the gene matches: 11. The CDR3 region is CASSQLTPGLAGGLSTDTQYF. CDR3 in DNA: TGTGCCAGCAGCCAACTAACACCGGGACTAGCGGGGGGGCTAAGCACAGATACGCAGTATTTT.

This clonotype has more than one count but fewer than ten. The chain combines TRBV29-1 with TRBJ2-7; tentatively, D is TRBD1 (5 bases). CDR1 SQVTM and CDR2 ANQGSEA come from the germline V gene. This CDR3 is built from 14 residues. V was trimmed by 6 bases and J by 3 bases, leaving 18 bases between them. CDR3 sequence (DNA): TGCAGCGTCTCGATTGACAGCGTTGTCTACGAGCAGTACTTC. It codes for CSVSIDSVVYEQYF.

The gene calls are TRBV18 and TRBJ2-3; no firm D call. The CDR3 length is 14 residues. The V gene's germline CDR1 is KGHSH and CDR2 LQKENI. The germline V and J ends were trimmed by 2 bases and 0 bases, with 6 bases remaining between them. The chain's CDR3 is CASSPGTSTDTQYF. CDR3 coding DNA: TGTGCCAGCTCACCAGGCACAAGCACAGATACGCAGTATTTT.

V is TRBV29-1 and J is TRBJ2-5, with D tentatively TRBD1 (6 bases). Germline-derived CDR1 and CDR2 are SQVTM and ANQGSEA. Trimming pared 5 bases from V and 5 bases from J, leaving 27 bases between. The CDR3 spans 17 residues. This CDR3 reads CSVFSPPETGIMETQYF. The CDR3 nucleotides are TGCAGCGTTTTTTCTCCCCCGGAAACAGGGATAATGGAGACCCAGTACTTC.

CDR3 sequence reads: CASSPPGGTGVVEQYF. Written as DNA, the CDR3 is TGTGCCAGCTCACCACCTGGGGGGACAGGGGTCGTTGAGCAGTACTTC. The J gene is TRBJ2-7, the V gene TRBV18; 10 bases map to TRBD1. V was clipped by 0 bases and J by 7 bases; unmatched bases: 9. The CDR3 runs to 16 residues. Germline V gives CDR1 KGHSH, CDR2 LQKENI.

The count of this clonotype is one. The J gene is TRBJ2-1, the V gene TRBV19; D is uncertain. Per the germline V gene, CDR1 is LNHDA and CDR2 is SQIVND (reference sequence). The CDR3 extends over 13 amino acids. Trimming took off 1 base at V and 5 bases at J, with 6 bases between the two ends. CDR3 amino acids: CASSIVANNEQFF. DNA of the CDR3: TGTGCCAGTAGTATAGTGGCCAACAATGAGCAGTTCTTC. Full variable domain (remainder filled in from reference TRBV19 and TRBJ2-1): DGGITQSPKYLFRKEGQNVTLSCEQNLNHDAMYWYRQDPGQGLRLIYYSQIVNDFQKGDIAEGYSVSREKKESFPLTVTSAQKNPTAFYLCASSIVANNEQFFGPGTRLTVL.

This clonotype appeared a few times. The chain couples TRBV7-9 to TRBJ2-1; no definite D call. Trimming left V 0 bases short and J 10 bases short, with 4 bases between. The CDR3 covers 11 residues. The V gene's germline CDR1 is SEHNR and CDR2 FQNEAQ (reference sequence). CDR3 bases: TGTGCCAGCAGCTTAGCGCTGGAGCAGTTCTTC. It codes for CASSLALEQFF.

The chain recombines TRBV28 with TRBJ2-2, with a possible D match to TRBD1 (6 bases). This CDR3 has 14 residues. Germline loops: CDR1 MDHEN, CDR2 SYDVKM. Trimming shortened V by 8 bases and J by 0 bases, and 10 bases separated the two germline ends. The CDR3, as DNA: TGTGCCAGCTCGGGACACCCGAACACCGGGGAGCTGTTTTTT. As protein: CASSGHPNTGELFF.

The V gene is TRBV4-1, the J gene TRBJ2-2; TRBD2 matches 10 bases. The CDR3 runs to 18 residues. J was trimmed by 2 bases and V by 1 base; bases with no gene match: 7. Germline V CDR1 and CDR2: MGHRA, YSYEKL. CDR3 residues: CASSQVTSSGGNTGELFF. In nucleotides, the CDR3 is TGCGCCAGCAGCCAAGTAACCTCTAGCGGGGGTAACACCGGGGAGCTGTTTTTT.

V gene TRBV7-2 combines with J gene TRBJ2-1; the D is unclear. This CDR3 spans 14 amino acids. Trimming pared 0 bases from V and 10 bases from J, leaving 13 bases between. In germline, CDR1 is SGHTA, CDR2 FQGNSA. For the CDR3, the DNA is TGTGCCAGCAGCTTAGCCCGCCAGGTCTACGAGCAGTTCTTC. Translating gives CASSLARQVYEQFF.

In its sample, this clonotype was seen a few times. The chain recombines TRBV19 with TRBJ2-3, with 7 bases that match TRBD1. CDR1 and CDR2 (germline): LNHDA, SQIVND (reference sequence). With 11 bases clipped from V and 6 bases from J, the junction kept 11 bases outside the gene matches. There are 13 residues in the CDR3. The CDR3 DNA reads TGTGCCTCATCCCACAGGGGTGCGGATACGCAGTATTTT. Protein product: CASSHRGADTQYF.

Only a few counts were recorded for this clonotype. This sequence joins TRBV20-1 and TRBJ2-4; D remains unclear. Trimming cost V 1 base and J 1 base, with 11 bases left between them. Germline CDR1 is DFQATT and CDR2 is SNEGSKA (reference sequence). This CDR3 contains 15 residues. The CDR3 loop is CSARVWQDAKNIQYF. Here the CDR3 DNA reads TGCAGTGCTAGAGTTTGGCAGGACGCCAAAAACATTCAGTACTTC.

The V and J genes are TRBV28 and TRBJ2-1, with TRBD1 matching 11 bases. The junction had 7 bases not matched to a gene; V was cut back by 4 bases and J by 8 bases. Germline V gene sequence: CDR1 MDHEN, CDR2 SYDVKM. This CDR3 has 15 amino acids. CDR3 sequence: CASSSRDRGAYEQFF. DNA for the CDR3: TGTGCCAGCAGTTCCCGGGACAGGGGGGCCTATGAGCAGTTCTTC. Supplemented by reference TRBV28 and TRBJ2-1, the full variable domain reads DVKVTQSSRYLVKRTGEKVFLECVQDMDHENMFWYRQDPGLGLRLIYFSYDVKMKEKGDIPEGYSVSREKKERFSLILESASTNQTSMYLCASSSRDRGAYEQFFGPGTRLTVL.

This clonotype has just a few counts. The V call is TRBV7-9, the J call TRBJ2-3, with a tentative D call TRBD1 (6 bases). V lost 2 bases to trimming and J lost 1 base, with 10 bases between them. Germline-derived CDR1 and CDR2 are SEHNR and FQNEAQ (reference sequence). CDR3 length: 15 amino acids. In nucleotides, the CDR3 is TGTGCCAGCAGCTTACAGGGGCCCCGCACAGATACGCAGTATTTT. The encoded protein is CASSLQGPRTDTQYF.

This chain links TRBV20-1 with TRBJ2-4; D unresolved. The CDR3 spans 16 residues. From germline, CDR1 is DFQATT and CDR2 SNEGSKA (reference sequence). V shed 6 bases and J shed 0 bases, with 18 bases lying between them. The CDR3 loop reads CSAARVSRLAKNIQYF. Written as DNA, the CDR3 is TGCAGTGCCGCAAGGGTCTCGAGACTAGCCAAAAACATTCAGTACTTC.